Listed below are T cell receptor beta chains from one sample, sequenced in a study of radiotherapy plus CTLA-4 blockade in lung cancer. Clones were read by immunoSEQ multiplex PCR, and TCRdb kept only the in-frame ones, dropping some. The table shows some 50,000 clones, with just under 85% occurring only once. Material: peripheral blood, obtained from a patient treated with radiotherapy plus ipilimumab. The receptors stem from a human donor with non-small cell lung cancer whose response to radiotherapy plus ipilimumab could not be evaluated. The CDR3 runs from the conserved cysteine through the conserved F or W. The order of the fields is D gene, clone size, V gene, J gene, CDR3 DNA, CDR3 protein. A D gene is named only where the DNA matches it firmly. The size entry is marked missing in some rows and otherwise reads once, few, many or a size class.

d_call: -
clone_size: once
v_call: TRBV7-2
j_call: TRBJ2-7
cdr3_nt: TGTGCCAGCAGCTTTAGAGGGAACGAACACGAGCAGTACTTC
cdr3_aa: CASSFRGNEHEQYF

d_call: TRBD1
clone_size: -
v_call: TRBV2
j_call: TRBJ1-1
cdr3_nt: TGTGCCAGCACGGCGGGACAGCACACTGAAGCTTTCTTT
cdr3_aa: CASTAGQHTEAFF

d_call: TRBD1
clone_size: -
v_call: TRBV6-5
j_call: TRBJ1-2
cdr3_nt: TGTGCCAGCAGTGACAGGGTCTCTAACTATGGCTACACCTTC
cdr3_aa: CASSDRVSNYGYTF

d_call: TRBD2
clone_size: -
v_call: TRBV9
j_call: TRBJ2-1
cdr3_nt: TGTGCCAGCAGCACTCCCGCCGGGGCTAGCGGGAGCTCCTACAATGAGCAGTTCTTC
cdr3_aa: CASSTPAGASGSSYNEQFF

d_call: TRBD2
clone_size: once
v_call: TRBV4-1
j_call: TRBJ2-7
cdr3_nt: TGCGCCAGCAGCCAAGTGGGGACTAGCAACGAGCAGTACTTC
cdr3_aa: CASSQVGTSNEQYF

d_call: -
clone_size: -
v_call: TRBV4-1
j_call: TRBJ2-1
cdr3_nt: TGCGCCAGCAGCCCGGGAACAGCCGAGGAAGACAATGAGCAGTTCTTC
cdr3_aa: CASSPGTAEEDNEQFF

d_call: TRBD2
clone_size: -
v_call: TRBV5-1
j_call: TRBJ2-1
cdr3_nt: TGCGCCAGCAGCTCCTCCCCGACTAGCGGGGCCTACAATGAGCAGTTCTTC
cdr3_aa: CASSSSPTSGAYNEQFF

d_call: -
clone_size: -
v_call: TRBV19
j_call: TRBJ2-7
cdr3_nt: TGTGCCAGTAGTAATCGCGGAGGGTTCTACGAGCAGTACTTC
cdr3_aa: CASSNRGGFYEQYF

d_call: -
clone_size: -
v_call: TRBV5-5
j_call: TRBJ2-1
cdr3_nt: TGTGCCAGCAGCTTGTACGGGGACAATGAGCAGTTCTTC
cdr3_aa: CASSLYGDNEQFF

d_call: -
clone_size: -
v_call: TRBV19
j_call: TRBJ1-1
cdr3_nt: TGTGCCAGTGTCCCGGGGTTGAACACTGAAGCTTTCTTT
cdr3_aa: CASVPGLNTEAFF

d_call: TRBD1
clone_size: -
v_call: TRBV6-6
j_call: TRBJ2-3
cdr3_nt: TGTGCCAGCAGTAGAAGTACAGGGGGCGTACCAGATACGCAGTATTTT
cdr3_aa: CASSRSTGGVPDTQYF

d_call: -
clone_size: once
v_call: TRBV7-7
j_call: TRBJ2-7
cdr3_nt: TGTGCTAGCAGCGCGGGACTTAGCTACGAGCAGTACTTC
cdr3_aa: CASSAGLSYEQYF

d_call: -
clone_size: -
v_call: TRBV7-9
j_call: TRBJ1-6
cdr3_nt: TGTGCCAGCAGCCCTAGAGGCCTCGGGGAATCACCCCTCCACTTT
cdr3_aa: CASSPRGLGESPLHF

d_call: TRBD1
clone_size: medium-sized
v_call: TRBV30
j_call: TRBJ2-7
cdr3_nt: TGTGCCTGGAGTAAACCCGGGACAGGGGGCTCGTACGAGCAGTACTTC
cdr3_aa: CAWSKPGTGGSYEQYF

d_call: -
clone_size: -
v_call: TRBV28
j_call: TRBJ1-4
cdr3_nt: TGTGCCAGCAGCCGAACAGGGCTAGGAGAAAAACTGTTTTTT
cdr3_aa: CASSRTGLGEKLFF

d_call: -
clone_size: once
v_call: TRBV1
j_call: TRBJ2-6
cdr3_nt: TGCACCAGCAGTGGGAGTAGTTTGTGCACAAGTCGGGCCAACGTCCTGACTTTC
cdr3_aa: CTSSGSSLCTSRANVLTF

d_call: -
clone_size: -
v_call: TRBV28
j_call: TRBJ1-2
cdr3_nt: TGTGCCAGCAGGGGGGACATGACCTATGGCTACACCTTC
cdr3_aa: CASRGDMTYGYTF

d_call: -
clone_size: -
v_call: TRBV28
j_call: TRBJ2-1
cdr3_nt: TGTGCCAGCAGCTTACCAGGGGTATACTACAATGAGCAGTTCTTC
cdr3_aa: CASSLPGVYYNEQFF